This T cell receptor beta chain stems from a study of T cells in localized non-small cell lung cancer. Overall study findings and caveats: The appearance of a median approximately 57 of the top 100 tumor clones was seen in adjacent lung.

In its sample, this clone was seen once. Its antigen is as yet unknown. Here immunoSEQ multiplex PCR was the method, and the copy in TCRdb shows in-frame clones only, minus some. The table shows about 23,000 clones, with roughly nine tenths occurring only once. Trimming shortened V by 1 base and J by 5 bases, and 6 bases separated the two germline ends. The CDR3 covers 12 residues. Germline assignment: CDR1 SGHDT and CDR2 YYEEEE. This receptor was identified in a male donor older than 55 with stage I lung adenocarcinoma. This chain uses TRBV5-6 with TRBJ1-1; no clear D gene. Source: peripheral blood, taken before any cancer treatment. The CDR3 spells CASSLLVTEAFF. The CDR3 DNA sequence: TGTGCCAGCAGCTTGTTGGTAACTGAAGCTTTCTTT. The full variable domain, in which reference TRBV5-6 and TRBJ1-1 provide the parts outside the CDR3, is DAGVTQSPTHLIKTRGQQVTLRCSPKSGHDTVSWYQQALGQGPQFIFQYYEEEERQRGNFPDRFSGHQFPNYSSELNVNALLLGDSALYLCASSLLVTEAFFGQGTRLTVV.